Sequencing of this TCR beta chain was carried out in a study of blood T cell repertoires in COVID-19. As for the study in general: Sources were T cells, B-cell-depleted T cells, or PBMCs; the material itself was cDNA or gDNA.

Seattle patient enrollment occurred during active infection, with longitudinal follow-up thereafter. Trimming cost V 5 bases and J 4 bases; bases outside gene matches: 6. Germline V gene data show CDR1 as MNHEY and CDR2 as SVGEGT. This CDR3 has 14 residues. Under the authors' procedure: Reference gene primer amplification in the assay estimated nucleated cell counts. Method: immunoSEQ multiplex PCR; TCRdb's copy keeps in-frame clones and lacks some. V and J calls and clone size come straight from that table; D and trimming were deduced from the DNA. Of approximately 500,000 clones listed, approximately 92% are singletons.

This chain links TRBV6-2 or TRBV6-3 with TRBJ1-2; 8 nucleotides agree with TRBD1. Source material: peripheral blood. The clonotype was recovered from a man aged 18 to 30 with COVID-19, enrolled during active disease. The CDR3 spells CASSDRTGPYGYTF. CDR3 nucleotides: TGTGCCAGCAGTGACCGGACAGGGCCCTATGGCTACACCTTC.